The 2 T cell receptor beta chains below were found in one sample sequenced in a study of cytomegalovirus exposure and HLA in healthy donors. PCR primers comprised 60 Vbeta and 13 Jbeta primers. TCRdb keeps only in-frame clones here, not all; method: immunoSEQ multiplex PCR. In total, the table holds about 130,000 clones. The material sequenced was PBMCs. The receptors derive from a man aged 18 to 35 in good health and CMV-seronegative.

This sequence joins TRBV4-3 and TRBJ2-5, with D perhaps matching TRBD1 (5 bases). The DNA end lines up better with TRBJ2-7; the J call may be wrong. Germline V CDR1 and CDR2: LGHNA, YSLEER. CDR3 length equals 14 residues. CDR3: CASSQDQGTYEQYF. The DNA of the CDR3 is TGCGCCAGCAGCCAAGATCAGGGTACCTACGAGCAGTACTTC.

Here the CDR3 DNA reads TGCGCCAGCAGCCAAGATCTTACTAGCGGGAGTATCTCCGAGCAGTACTTC. Translating it yields CASSQDLTSGSISEQYF. V is TRBV4-3 and J is TRBJ2-7; 11 nucleotides match TRBD2. This CDR3 is built from 17 residues. J lost 6 bases, V lost 0 bases, and 10 bases had no gene match. CDR1 LGHNA and CDR2 YSLEER come from the germline V gene.